This T cell receptor beta chain is from a study of glioma-infiltrating T cells. Amplification of TCR alpha and beta CDR3 regions from RNA used iRepertoire nested multiplex PCR. TCRdb used MiXCR to reprocess the multiplex PCR reads, holding one entry per CDR3 protein. The table records about 22,000 distinct CDR3 sequences, just under 25% of them present only once. The count of this clonotype is one. A junction boundary mismatches the germline segment, possibly from a read error. This CDR3 comprises 12 residues. CDR1 and CDR2 (germline): MNHEY, SMNVEV (reference sequence). The TCR comes from a human donor with low-grade glioma or glioblastoma, undergoing nonglioma brain surgery, or in good health (not recorded which). The gene calls are TRBV27 and TRBJ2-3; D ambiguous. The sequenced sample was glioma tissue, nonneoplastic brain tissue, or PBMCs (not recorded which). CDR3 protein: CASRIVADTQYF. The CDR3 DNA follows: TGTGCGAGCAGGATCGTGGCAGATACGCAGTATTTT.